These T cell receptor beta chains were read from a single sample in a study of blood T cells in healthy people across ages. Via MiXCR, TCRdb re-called the 5' RACE reads, giving one row per CDR3 protein. The sample consists of around 2 million distinct CDR3 sequences, 39% of them appearing once. The sequenced sample consisted of blood. These TCRs come from a human donor in good health. CDR3s include the opening cysteine and the closing phenylalanine or tryptophan. The D gene is left open where the match is weak. Size values are once, few and many counts, or a class for expanded clones, and some rows have none.

d_call	clone_size	v_call	j_call	cdr3_aa	cdr3_nt
NA	few	TRBV12-3/TRBV12-4	TRBJ2-7	CASSLLITYEQYF	TGTGCCAGCAGTTTACTCATAACCTACGAGCAGTACTTC
NA	NA	TRBV5-6	TRBJ1-1	CASSFLGQGAEAFF	TGTGCCAGCAGCTTCTTGGGGCAGGGCGCCGAAGCTTTCTTT
TRBD1	few	TRBV20-1	TRBJ1-1	CSAREWDRVNTEAFF	TGCAGTGCTAGAGAATGGGACAGGGTGAACACTGAAGCTTTCTTT
TRBD1	once	TRBV6-5	TRBJ1-5	CASSKGQYNQPQHF	TGTGCCAGCAGTAAGGGACAGTACAATCAGCCCCAGCATTTT
TRBD2	NA	TRBV7-6	TRBJ2-7	CASSPGTLLAGVAYEQYF	TGTGCCAGCAGCCCGGGGACCCTGCTAGCGGGGGTGGCCTACGAGCAGTACTTC
NA	NA	TRBV10-3	TRBJ1-5	CAISGGASNQPQHF	TGTGCCATCAGTGGGGGAGCCAGCAATCAGCCCCAGCATTTT
TRBD1	NA	TRBV6-5	TRBJ2-7	CASSYGPDRAYEQYF	TGTGCCAGCAGTTACGGTCCAGACAGGGCCTACGAGCAGTACTTC
NA	NA	TRBV29-1	TRBJ1-2	CSVEGTVGYTF	TGCAGCGTTGAAGGAACAGTCGGCTACACCTTC
TRBD2	NA	TRBV29-1	TRBJ2-1	CSAEYGTSGGNEQFF	TGCAGCGCTGAATATGGGACTAGCGGGGGGAATGAGCAGTTCTTC
TRBD1	few	TRBV19	TRBJ1-2	CASSLTGTGVDGYTF	TGTGCCAGTAGTTTGACCGGGACAGGGGTGGATGGCTACACCTTC
NA	NA	TRBV7-9	TRBJ2-5	CASSSPVVASRTQYF	TGTGCCAGCAGCTCCCCGGTGGTTGCGTCGAGGACCCAGTACTTC
TRBD1	NA	TRBV29-1	TRBJ2-1	CSVQGQGYRETQFF	TGCAGCGTCCAGGGACAGGGTTATCGGGAGACCCAGTTCTTC
NA	once	TRBV20-1	TRBJ1-2	CSARAGRSRNYGYTF	TGCAGTGCTAGAGCGGGCAGGAGCCGTAACTATGGCTACACCTTC
NA	few	TRBV28	TRBJ2-3	CASSSPGPDTQYF	TGTGCCAGCAGTTCCCCAGGGCCCGATACGCAGTATTTT
NA	few	TRBV9	TRBJ2-7	CASSVEWRGGEQYF	TGTGCCAGCAGCGTAGAGTGGCGGGGTGGCGAGCAGTACTTC
NA	few	TRBV6-6	TRBJ1-2	CASTPGTNGYTF	TGTGCCAGCACCCCGGGGACTAATGGCTACACCTTC
NA	NA	TRBV7-9	TRBJ1-6	CASSLDQRNSPLHF	TGTGCCAGCAGCTTAGACCAGAGAAATTCACCCCTCCACTTT
TRBD2	many	TRBV7-9	TRBJ2-3	CASSPLAGGTDTQYF	TGTGCCAGCAGTCCGCTAGCGGGGGGCACAGATACGCAGTATTTT
NA	NA	TRBV12-3/TRBV12-4	TRBJ2-1	CASSLSLPPGDEQFF	TGTGCCAGCAGTCTAAGCCTACCTCCTGGAGATGAGCAGTTCTTC
NA	few	TRBV25-1	TRBJ1-4	CASSSGQTNNEKLFF	TGTGCCAGCAGTTCAGGACAGACAAATAATGAAAAACTGTTTTTT
TRBD1	NA	TRBV7-2	TRBJ2-5	CASSLARAGGMGTQYF	TGTGCCAGCAGCTTAGCGCGGGCAGGGGGTATGGGGACCCAGTACTTC
TRBD1	few	TRBV7-2	TRBJ1-2	CASSLRSDRGDGYTF	TGTGCCAGCAGCTTAAGGTCCGACAGGGGAGATGGCTACACCTTC
NA	few	TRBV11-1	TRBJ2-1	CASSLGEGVPNEQFF	TGTGCCAGCAGCTTAGGCGAGGGGGTCCCCAATGAGCAGTTCTTC
NA	NA	TRBV6-2/TRBV6-3	TRBJ2-7	CASSYSIIGLADTYEQYF	TGTGCCAGCAGTTACTCGATTATAGGGTTGGCGGATACCTACGAGCAGTACTTC
TRBD2	NA	TRBV10-2	TRBJ2-1	CASSAPGGPHEQFF	TGCGCCAGCAGTGCACCGGGAGGGCCCCATGAGCAGTTCTTC
NA	NA	TRBV7-2	TRBJ2-6	CASSLGQPGANVLTF	TGTGCCAGCAGCTTAGGGCAGCCTGGGGCCAACGTCCTGACTTTC
NA	few	TRBV11-3	TRBJ2-5	CASSPEGLRGETQYF	TGTGCCAGCAGCCCAGAGGGACTTAGAGGGGAGACCCAGTACTTC
TRBD2	NA	TRBV6-2/TRBV6-3	TRBJ2-7	CASRGGTSSPYEQYF	TGTGCCAGCAGGGGGGGGACTAGCAGCCCCTACGAGCAGTACTTC
NA	NA	TRBV9	TRBJ2-1	CASSQTLGGLSCNEQFF	TGTGCCAGCAGCCAAACTTTGGGGGGGCTGTCCTGCAATGAGCAGTTCTTC